This TCR beta chain was sequenced in a study of Ad26.COV2.S vaccination and SARS-CoV-2 variants. On the study more broadly: Intramuscularly, Ad26.COV2.S was given either once or twice, 56 days apart.

The CDR3 runs to 17 residues. The germline V gene has CDR1 SGDLS and CDR2 YYNGEE. V lost 4 bases, J lost 3 bases, and 8 bases stayed unmatched. Data came from immunoSEQ multiplex PCR; TCRdb stores just in-frame clones and leaves some out. The sample has roughly 300,000 clones; 80% to 90% are singletons. Treatment given: roughly 18 received Ad26.COV2.S at low or high dose, single or two shots; 5 received placebo; per-sample allocation not given. Following the first vaccine or placebo injection, samples were taken on day 63. The receptor was isolated from a person aged 18-60 years who received the Ad26.COV2.S COVID-19 vaccine or a placebo. Sequenced material: peripheral blood, taken in a trial of Ad26.COV2.S vaccine versus placebo. V gene TRBV9 combines with J gene TRBJ1-4; 11 nucleotides align to TRBD1. CDR3 bases: TGTGCCAGCAGCCTCGGACAGGGGGCCTCTGCTAATGAAAAACTGTTTTTT. This translates into CASSLGQGASANEKLFF.